This T cell receptor beta chain was documented in a study of technical replicates of blood from a few donors. Assay: immunoSEQ multiplex PCR; the TCRdb copy retains only in-frame clones and omits some. Of tens of thousands of clones in the sample, 95% to 98% are singletons; the top ten hold around 0.15%. Per germline, CDR1 WSHSY and CDR2 SAAADI. The CDR3 loop spans 13 amino acids. The ends were cut back, 7 bases at V and 4 bases at J, with 12 bases in the middle. The sample comprised T cells isolated from PBMCs. The chain uses TRBV10-2 and TRBJ2-3; D is ambiguous. The TCR originated in a human donor in good health. CDR3 DNA: TGCGCCAGCATGACTGTCCCTCCAGATACGCAGTATTTT. Encoded protein: CASMTVPPDTQYF.